The clone carrying this T cell receptor beta chain was detected only a few times. V lost 5 bases and J 2 bases, leaving 9 bases between the germline ends. This CDR3 is 13 amino acids long. The germline V gene has CDR1 LNHDA and CDR2 SQIVND (reference sequence). These data come from a study of blood T cell repertoires in COVID-19. Study context: T cells, B-cell-depleted T cells, or PBMCs supplied cDNA or gDNA.

Libraries were prepared by immunoSEQ multiplex PCR; TCRdb keeps only in-frame clonotypes and omits some of them. The data hold tens of thousands of clones, with roughly 89% observed a single time. The sequencing input was peripheral blood. This receptor was obtained from a woman aged 60-75 years with COVID-19, enrolled during active disease. V gene TRBV19 combines with J gene TRBJ1-2; D remains unclear. DNA of the CDR3: TGTGCCAGTAGTGTGGAGGCCAACTATGGCTACACCTTC. This encodes CASSVEANYGYTF.